A selection of T cell receptor beta chains follows, all from one sample in a study of blood T cell repertoires in COVID-19. The repertoire was sequenced with immunoSEQ multiplex PCR; TCRdb's copy has only in-frame clones and lacks some. The sample includes approximately 82,000 clones, approximately 90% of them seen just once. Sample: peripheral blood. The receptors stem from a man aged 65-85 years with active or convalescent COVID-19. Each CDR3 is given with its conserved first and last residue. The D gene is left open where the match is weak. Clone size is given for some rows only: seen once, a few or many times, or a class if the clone is expanded.

j_call | d_call | v_call | clone_size | cdr3_nt | cdr3_aa
TRBJ1-1 | - | TRBV5-1 | - | TGCGCCAGCAGCGGGGACGTAATCCGGGACACCCTCGGCCACACTGAAGCTTTCTTT | CASSGDVIRDTLGHTEAFF
TRBJ2-7 | - | TRBV12-3/TRBV12-4 | once | TGTGCCAGCAGTTTAGGGACAGACTACGAGCAGTACTTC | CASSLGTDYEQYF
TRBJ1-1 | - | TRBV2 | - | TGTGCCAGAACAGACCCCATGAACACTGAAGCTTTCTTT | CARTDPMNTEAFF
TRBJ1-5 | TRBD1 | TRBV7-2 | - | TGTGCCAGCAGCCACGGGGGGACAGGGCCACATCAGCCCCAGCATTTT | CASSHGGTGPHQPQHF
TRBJ2-3 | TRBD1 | TRBV29-1 | - | TGCAGCGCCCGGACAGGGGGTACTAGCACAGATACGCAGTATTTT | CSARTGGTSTDTQYF
TRBJ1-4 | TRBD1 | TRBV5-1 | once | TGCGCCAGCAGCCTTGGACAGGGGAATGAAAAACTGTTTTTT | CASSLGQGNEKLFF
TRBJ1-1 | TRBD1 | TRBV7-6 | - | TGTGCCAGCAGCTTAGCGCGGAGGGGGCGCGGCATGAACACTGAAGCTTTCTTT | CASSLARRGRGMNTEAFF
TRBJ2-2 | TRBD1 | TRBV6-2/TRBV6-3 | - | TGTGCGACCAGCGATCCGGGACAGAGGCTTACCGGGGAGCTGTTTTTT | CATSDPGQRLTGELFF
TRBJ2-7 | - | TRBV18 | - | TGTGCCAGCTCCTCGGCAGGGGAAGCCTACGAGCAGTACTTC | CASSSAGEAYEQYF
TRBJ2-3 | TRBD1 | TRBV30 | - | TGTGCCTGGCGAAGGACAGGGGCGTACACAGATACGCAGTATTTT | CAWRRTGAYTDTQYF
TRBJ1-3 | - | TRBV19 | - | TGTGCCAGTAGTATTGGCTTTCATGACAGAAACTCTGGAAACACCATATATTTT | CASSIGFHDRNSGNTIYF
TRBJ2-1 | TRBD2 | TRBV18 | - | TGTGCCAGCTCCCGGCGCGGGAGCCTCTACAATGAGCAGTTCTTC | CASSRRGSLYNEQFF
TRBJ2-3 | TRBD1 | TRBV19 | once | TGTGCCAGTCCGGGTGGACAGGTAGCAGATACGCAGTATTTT | CASPGGQVADTQYF
TRBJ1-4 | - | TRBV28 | - | TGTGCCAGCAGCACCAATTCGGGGGCTAATGAAAAACTGTTTTTT | CASSTNSGANEKLFF
TRBJ2-1 | TRBD1 | TRBV29-1 | - | TGCAGCGTAACAGGGGGGAGCTACAATGAGCAGTTCTTC | CSVTGGSYNEQFF
TRBJ2-7 | - | TRBV7-2 | - | TGTGCCAGCAGCTCACCAAAAAGGGGGGGATTACAGTACGAGCAGTACTTC | CASSSPKRGGLQYEQYF
TRBJ2-6 | - | TRBV27 | - | TGTGCCAGCAGTTCCAACCGACAGCGCTCTGGGGCCAACGTCCTGACTTTC | CASSSNRQRSGANVLTF
TRBJ1-5 | - | TRBV19 | once | TGTGCCAGTAGTATCGCCTTGCCAGGAACAAATCAGCCCCAGCATTTT | CASSIALPGTNQPQHF
TRBJ2-7 | TRBD1 | TRBV19 | - | TGTGCCAGTAGTATAGATGGGACAGGGGGCGAGCAGTACTTC | CASSIDGTGGEQYF
TRBJ2-1 | - | TRBV19 | - | TGTGCCAGTAGTATATCAGGGTTCCCCAATGAGCAGTTCTTC | CASSISGFPNEQFF
TRBJ2-7 | TRBD2 | TRBV27 | - | TGTGCCAGCAGTGCGCGGGAGAAATACGAGCAGTACTTC | CASSAREKYEQYF
TRBJ2-7 | - | TRBV20-1 | - | TGCAGTGCTAGTCGGTCAGGGGACCCCTACGAGCAGTACTTC | CSASRSGDPYEQYF
TRBJ2-3 | - | TRBV24-1 | - | TGTGCCACCAGTGACCCTACGGACAGCCCAGATACGCAGTATTTT | CATSDPTDSPDTQYF
TRBJ2-3 | TRBD2 | TRBV10-3 | - | TGTGCCATCAGTGAGCAAGAGGGAGGGCCTGTAGATACGCAGTATTTT | CAISEQEGGPVDTQYF
TRBJ1-3 | - | TRBV18 | - | TGTGCCAGCTCACCACGCGCCGTCCGGTCCTCTGGAAACACCATATATTTT | CASSPRAVRSSGNTIYF
TRBJ2-7 | TRBD2 | TRBV19 | - | TGTGCCAGTAGTATCTCTCCAAGCGGGATCCCCTACGAGCAGTACTTC | CASSISPSGIPYEQYF
TRBJ2-3 | - | TRBV19 | - | TGTGCCAGTAGTATATGGGCAGCTGATACGCAGTATTTT | CASSIWAADTQYF
TRBJ1-3 | - | TRBV5-1 | - | TGCGCCAGCAGCGCACAGGGTTCGACTGGAAACACCATATATTTT | CASSAQGSTGNTIYF
TRBJ2-2 | TRBD1 | TRBV7-3 | once | TGTGCCAGCAGCTCCGGGACAGTCACCGGGGAGCTGTTTTTT | CASSSGTVTGELFF
TRBJ2-6 | - | TRBV5-1 | - | TGCGCCAGCAGCTTGGAAACCCTTCGGAGCTCTGGGGCCAACGTCCTGACTTTC | CASSLETLRSSGANVLTF
TRBJ1-1 | - | TRBV19 | once | TGTGCCAGTAGAAAACAAGAGGGAAACACTGAAGCTTTCTTT | CASRKQEGNTEAFF